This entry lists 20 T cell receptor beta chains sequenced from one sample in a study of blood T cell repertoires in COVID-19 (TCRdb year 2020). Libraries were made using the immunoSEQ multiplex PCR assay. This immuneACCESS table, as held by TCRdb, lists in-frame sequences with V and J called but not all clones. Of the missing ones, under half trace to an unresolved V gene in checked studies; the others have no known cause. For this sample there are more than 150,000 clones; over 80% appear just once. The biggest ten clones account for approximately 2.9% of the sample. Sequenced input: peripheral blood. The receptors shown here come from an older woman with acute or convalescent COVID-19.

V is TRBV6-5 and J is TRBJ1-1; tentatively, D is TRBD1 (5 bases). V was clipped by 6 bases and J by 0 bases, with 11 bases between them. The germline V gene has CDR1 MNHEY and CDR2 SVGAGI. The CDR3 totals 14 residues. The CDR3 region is CASRRQNMNTEAFF. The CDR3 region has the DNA TGTGCCAGCAGACGACAGAACATGAACACTGAAGCTTTCTTT.

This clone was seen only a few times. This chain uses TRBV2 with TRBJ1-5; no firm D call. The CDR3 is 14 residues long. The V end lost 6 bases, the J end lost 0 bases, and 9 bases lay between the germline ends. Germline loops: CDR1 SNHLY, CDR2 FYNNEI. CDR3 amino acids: CASSLTSSNQPQHF. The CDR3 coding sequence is TGTGCCAGCAGCCTGACATCTAGCAATCAGCCCCAGCATTTT.

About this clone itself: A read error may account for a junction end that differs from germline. In DNA form, the CDR3 reads TGTGCCAGCAGCCAAGGGGGTGCAGGGGGCTCTAGTAAGTTC. This sequence encodes CASSQGGAGGSSKF. The genes are TRBV3-1 (or the pseudogene TRBV3-2) and TRBJ1-2; TRBD1 agrees at 8 bases. Germline CDR1 and CDR2: LGHDT and YNNKEL (reference sequence). CDR3 length: 14 amino acids.

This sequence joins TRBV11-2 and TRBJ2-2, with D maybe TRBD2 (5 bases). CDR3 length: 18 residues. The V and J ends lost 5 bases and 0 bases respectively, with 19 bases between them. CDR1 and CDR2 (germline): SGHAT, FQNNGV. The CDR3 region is CASSPHTGSGTNTGELFF. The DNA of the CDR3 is TGTGCCAGCAGCCCCCATACGGGTTCGGGGACGAACACCGGGGAGCTGTTTTTT. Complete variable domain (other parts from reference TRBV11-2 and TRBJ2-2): EAGVAQSPRYKIIEKRQSVAFWCNPISGHATLYWYQQILGQGPKLLIQFQNNGVVDDSQLPKDRFSAERLKGVDSTLKIQPAKLEDSAVYLCASSPHTGSGTNTGELFFGEGSRLTVL.

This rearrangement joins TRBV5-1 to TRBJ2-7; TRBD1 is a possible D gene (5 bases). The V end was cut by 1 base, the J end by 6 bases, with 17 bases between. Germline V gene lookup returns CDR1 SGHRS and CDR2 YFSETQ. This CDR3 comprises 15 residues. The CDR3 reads CASSLNPVLGVEQYF. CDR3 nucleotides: TGCGCCAGCAGCTTGAATCCAGTCTTAGGGGTCGAGCAGTACTTC.

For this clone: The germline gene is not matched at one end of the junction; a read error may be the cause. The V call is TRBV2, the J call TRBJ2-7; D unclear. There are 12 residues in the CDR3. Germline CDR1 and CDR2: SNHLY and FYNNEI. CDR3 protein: CASSDPVYQQYF. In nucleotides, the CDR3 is TGTGCCAGCAGTGACCCGGTCTACCAGCAGTACTTC.

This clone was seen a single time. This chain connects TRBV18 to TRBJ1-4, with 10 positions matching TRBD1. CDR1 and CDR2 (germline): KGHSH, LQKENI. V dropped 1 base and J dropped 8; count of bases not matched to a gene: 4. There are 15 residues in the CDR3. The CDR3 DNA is TGTGCCAGCTCACCACTAGGACAGGGGGTCGAAAAACTGTTTTTT. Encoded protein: CASSPLGQGVEKLFF. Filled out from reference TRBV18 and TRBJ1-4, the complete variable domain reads NAGVMQNPRHLVRRRGQEARLRCSPMKGHSHVYWYRQLPEEGLKFMVYLQKENIIDESGMPKERFSAEFPKEGPSILRIQQVVRGDSAAYFCASSPLGQGVEKLFFGSGTQLSVL.

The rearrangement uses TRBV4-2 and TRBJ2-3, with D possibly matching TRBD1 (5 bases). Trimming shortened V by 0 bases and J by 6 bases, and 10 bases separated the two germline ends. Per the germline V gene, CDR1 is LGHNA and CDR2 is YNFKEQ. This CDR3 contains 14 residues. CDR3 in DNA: TGTGCCAGCAGCCAAGAAGGGGTGGGCGATACGCAGTATTTT. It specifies CASSQEGVGDTQYF.

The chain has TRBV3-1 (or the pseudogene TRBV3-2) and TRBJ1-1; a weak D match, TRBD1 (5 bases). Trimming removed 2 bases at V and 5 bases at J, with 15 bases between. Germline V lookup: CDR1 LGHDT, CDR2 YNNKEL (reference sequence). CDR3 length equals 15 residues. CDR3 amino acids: CASSQPSRGSTEAFF. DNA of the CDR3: TGTGCCAGCAGCCAACCTTCTAGGGGTAGTACTGAAGCTTTCTTT.

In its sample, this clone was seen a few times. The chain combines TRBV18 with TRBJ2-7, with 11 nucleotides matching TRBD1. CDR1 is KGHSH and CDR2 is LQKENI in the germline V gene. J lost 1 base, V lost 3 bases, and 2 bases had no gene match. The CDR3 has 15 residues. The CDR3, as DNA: TGTGCCAGCTCACCGGGACAGGGGGAGTCCTACGAGCAGTACTTC. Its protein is CASSPGQGESYEQYF. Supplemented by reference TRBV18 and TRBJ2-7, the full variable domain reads NAGVMQNPRHLVRRRGQEARLRCSPMKGHSHVYWYRQLPEEGLKFMVYLQKENIIDESGMPKERFSAEFPKEGPSILRIQQVVRGDSAAYFCASSPGQGESYEQYFGPGTRLTVT.

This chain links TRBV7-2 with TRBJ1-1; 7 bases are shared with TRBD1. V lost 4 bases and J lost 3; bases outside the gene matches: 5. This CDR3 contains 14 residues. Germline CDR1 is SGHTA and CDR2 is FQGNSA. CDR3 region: CASSSWDRDTEAFF. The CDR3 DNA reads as TGTGCCAGCAGCTCGTGGGACAGAGACACTGAAGCTTTCTTT. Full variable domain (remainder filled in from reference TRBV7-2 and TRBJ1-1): GAGVSQSPSNKVTEKGKDVELRCDPISGHTALYWYRQSLGQGLEFLIYFQGNSAPDKSGLPSDRFSAERTGGSVSTLTIQRTQQEDSAVYLCASSSWDRDTEAFFGQGTRLTVV.

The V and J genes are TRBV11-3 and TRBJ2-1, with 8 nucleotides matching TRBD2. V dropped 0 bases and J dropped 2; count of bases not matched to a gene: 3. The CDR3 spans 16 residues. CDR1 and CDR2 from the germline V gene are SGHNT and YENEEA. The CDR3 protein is CASSLDTGGAYNEQFF. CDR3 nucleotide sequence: TGTGCCAGCAGCTTAGATACCGGGGGGGCCTACAATGAGCAGTTCTTC.

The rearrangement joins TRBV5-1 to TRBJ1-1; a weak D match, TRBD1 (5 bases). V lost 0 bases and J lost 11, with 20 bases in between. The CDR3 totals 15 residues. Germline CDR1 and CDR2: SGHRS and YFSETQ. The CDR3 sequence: CASSLDGRDSGRAFF. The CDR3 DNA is TGCGCCAGCAGCTTGGATGGCAGGGACTCTGGTCGGGCTTTCTTT.

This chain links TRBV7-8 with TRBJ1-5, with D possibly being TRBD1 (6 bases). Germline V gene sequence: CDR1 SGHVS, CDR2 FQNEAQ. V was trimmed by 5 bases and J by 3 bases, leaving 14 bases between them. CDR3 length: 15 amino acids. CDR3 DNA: TGTGCCAGCAGCCCTAGTGGGGGCAACAATCAGCCCCAGCATTTT. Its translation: CASSPSGGNNQPQHF.

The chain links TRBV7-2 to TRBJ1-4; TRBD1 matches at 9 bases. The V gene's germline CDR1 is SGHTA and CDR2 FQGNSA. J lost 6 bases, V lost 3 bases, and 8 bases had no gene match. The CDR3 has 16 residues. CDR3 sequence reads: CASSLGDRARDEKLFF. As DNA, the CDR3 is TGTGCCAGCAGCTTGGGGGACAGGGCTAGGGATGAAAAACTGTTTTTT.

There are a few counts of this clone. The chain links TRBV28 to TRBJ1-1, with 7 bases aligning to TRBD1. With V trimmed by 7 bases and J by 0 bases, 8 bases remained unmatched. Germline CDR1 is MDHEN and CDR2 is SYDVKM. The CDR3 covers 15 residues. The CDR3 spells CASTLDGTVNTEAFF. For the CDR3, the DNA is TGTGCCAGCACCCTAGACGGGACAGTGAACACTGAAGCTTTCTTT.

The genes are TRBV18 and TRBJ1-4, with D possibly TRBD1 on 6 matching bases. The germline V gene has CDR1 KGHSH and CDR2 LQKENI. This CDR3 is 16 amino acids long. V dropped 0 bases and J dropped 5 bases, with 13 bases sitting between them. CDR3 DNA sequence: TGTGCCAGCTCACCACCGGGGGCACCATCGAATGAAAAACTGTTTTTT. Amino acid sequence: CASSPPGAPSNEKLFF.

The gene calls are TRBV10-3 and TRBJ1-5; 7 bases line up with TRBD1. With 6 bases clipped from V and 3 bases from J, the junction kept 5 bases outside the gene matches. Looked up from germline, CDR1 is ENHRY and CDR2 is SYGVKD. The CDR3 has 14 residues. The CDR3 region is CAISTGANNQPQHF. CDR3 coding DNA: TGTGCCATCAGCACAGGGGCCAACAATCAGCCCCAGCATTTT.

The CDR3 nucleotides read TGTGCCACCAGTGGGGACAGGTCTGGAAACACCATATATTTT. Translating gives CATSGDRSGNTIYF. V is TRBV24-1 and J is TRBJ1-3; 8 nucleotides agree with TRBD1. Germline V gene sequence: CDR1 KGHDR, CDR2 SFDVKD. The CDR3 contains 14 residues. V trimming: 5 bases; J trimming: 1 base; junction bases outside the gene matches: 0.

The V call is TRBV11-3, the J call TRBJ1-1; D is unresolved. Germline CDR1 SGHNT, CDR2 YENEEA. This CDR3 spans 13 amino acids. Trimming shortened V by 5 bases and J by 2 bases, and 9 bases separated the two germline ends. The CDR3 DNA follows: TGTGCCAGCAGCATAAACAGAAACACTGAAGCTTTCTTT. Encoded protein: CASSINRNTEAFF.